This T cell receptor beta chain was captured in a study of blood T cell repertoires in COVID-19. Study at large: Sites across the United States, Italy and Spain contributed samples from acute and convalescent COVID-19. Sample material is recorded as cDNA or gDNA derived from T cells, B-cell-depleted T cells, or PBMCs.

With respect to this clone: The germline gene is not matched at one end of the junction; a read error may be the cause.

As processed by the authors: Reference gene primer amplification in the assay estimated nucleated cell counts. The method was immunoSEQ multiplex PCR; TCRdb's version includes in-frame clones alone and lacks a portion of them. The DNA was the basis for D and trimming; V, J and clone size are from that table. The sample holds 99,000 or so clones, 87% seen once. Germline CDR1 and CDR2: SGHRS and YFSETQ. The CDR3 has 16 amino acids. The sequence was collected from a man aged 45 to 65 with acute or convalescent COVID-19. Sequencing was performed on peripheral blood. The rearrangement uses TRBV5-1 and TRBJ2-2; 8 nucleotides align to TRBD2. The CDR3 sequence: CARSLAGGAGTGELFF. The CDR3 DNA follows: TGCGCCCGCAGCTTGGCCGGGGGGGCTGGAACCGGGGAGCTGTTTTTT.